This TCR delta chain appears in the sequencing data of a study of gamma-delta chains in newborns, infants, children. About the research overall: Innate gammadelta T cells reportedly expand polyclonally right after birth, driven by microbial exposure, per the title.

Concerning this clone itself: An end of the junction differs from the germline gene, which may be a read error.

Germline V gene data show CDR1 as TSWWSYY and CDR2 as QGS. The CDR3 has 22 residues. TCRdb reran clone calling via CATT on the reads. Of roughly 2,000 delta-chain clones in the sample, over 5.5% are singletons; the top ten hold about an eighth. The receptor's source is a child who was a newborn, infant or young child, either healthy, febrile or measles-vaccinated (not recorded which). The chain couples TRDV1 to TRDJ1; 10 bases align to TRDD3. Specimen: blood. The CDR3 DNA sequence: TGTGCTCTTGGTGACGTAAATGCGGTACCCTGGGGGATAGAACCGAGGGCCGATAAACCCATCTTT. Protein sequence: CALGDVNAVPWGIEPRADKPIF.